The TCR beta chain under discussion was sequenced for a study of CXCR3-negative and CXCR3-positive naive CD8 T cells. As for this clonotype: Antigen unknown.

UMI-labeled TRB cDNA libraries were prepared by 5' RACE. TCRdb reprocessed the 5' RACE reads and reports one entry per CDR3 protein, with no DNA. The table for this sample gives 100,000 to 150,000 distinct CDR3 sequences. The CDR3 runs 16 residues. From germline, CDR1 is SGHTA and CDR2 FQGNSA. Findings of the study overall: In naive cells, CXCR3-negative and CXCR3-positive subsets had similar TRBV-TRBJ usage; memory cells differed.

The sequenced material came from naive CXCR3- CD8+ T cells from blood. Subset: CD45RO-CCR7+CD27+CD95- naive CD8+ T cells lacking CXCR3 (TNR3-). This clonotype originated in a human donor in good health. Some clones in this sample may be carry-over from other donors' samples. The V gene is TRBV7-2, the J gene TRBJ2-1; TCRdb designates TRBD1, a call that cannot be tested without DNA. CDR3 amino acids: CASSLYWDRAYNEQFF.